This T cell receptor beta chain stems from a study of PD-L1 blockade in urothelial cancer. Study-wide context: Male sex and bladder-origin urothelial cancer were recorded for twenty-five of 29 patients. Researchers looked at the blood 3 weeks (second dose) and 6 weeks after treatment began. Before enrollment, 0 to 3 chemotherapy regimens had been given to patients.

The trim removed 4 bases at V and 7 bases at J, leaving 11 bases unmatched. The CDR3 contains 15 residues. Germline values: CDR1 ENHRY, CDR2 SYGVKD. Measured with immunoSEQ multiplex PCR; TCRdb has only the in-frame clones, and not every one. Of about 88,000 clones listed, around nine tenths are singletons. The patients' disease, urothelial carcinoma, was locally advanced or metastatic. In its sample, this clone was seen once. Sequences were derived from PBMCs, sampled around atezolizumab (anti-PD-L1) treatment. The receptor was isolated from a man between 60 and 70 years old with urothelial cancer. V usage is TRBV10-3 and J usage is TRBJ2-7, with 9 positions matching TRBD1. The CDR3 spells CAISGQLQGAKEQYF. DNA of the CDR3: TGTGCCATCAGTGGCCAGCTACAGGGGGCTAAAGAGCAGTACTTC.